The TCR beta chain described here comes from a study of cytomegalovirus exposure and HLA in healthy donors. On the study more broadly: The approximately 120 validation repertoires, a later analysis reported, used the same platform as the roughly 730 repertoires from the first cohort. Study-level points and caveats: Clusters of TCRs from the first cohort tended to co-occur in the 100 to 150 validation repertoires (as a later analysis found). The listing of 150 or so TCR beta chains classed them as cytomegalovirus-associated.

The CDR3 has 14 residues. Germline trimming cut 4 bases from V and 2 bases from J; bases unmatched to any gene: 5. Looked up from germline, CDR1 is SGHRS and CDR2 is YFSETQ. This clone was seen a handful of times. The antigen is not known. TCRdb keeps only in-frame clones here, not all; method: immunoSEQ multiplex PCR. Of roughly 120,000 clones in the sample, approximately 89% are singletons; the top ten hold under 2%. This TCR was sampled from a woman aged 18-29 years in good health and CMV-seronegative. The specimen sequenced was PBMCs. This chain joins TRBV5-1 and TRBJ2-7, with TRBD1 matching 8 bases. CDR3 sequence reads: CASSIRTGTYEQYF. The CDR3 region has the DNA TGCGCCAGCAGCATCCGGACAGGGACCTACGAGCAGTACTTC.